This T cell receptor (beta chain) appears in the sequencing data of a study of blood T cells in healthy people across ages. Then a second PCR, running roughly 6 to 11 cycles, was carried out with a sample-barcoded 5' primer and a J-beta primer mix. Every cDNA molecule carried a tag from a template-switch adaptor bearing 12 random nucleotides. MiXCR was run by TCRdb on the 5' RACE reads, yielding one entry per CDR3 protein. Among about 650,000 distinct CDR3 sequences listed, about 30% were seen once. Regarding the study as a whole: Greater diversity and more naive CD4+ cells were seen in long-lived donors than in aged donors.

Trimming stripped 3 bases from V and 0 bases from J, with 15 bases between. The CDR3 runs to 18 residues. Germline V CDR1 and CDR2: SGHVS, FQNEAQ. The people who gave samples were healthy Caucasians from Russia, aged roughly 6 to 100. Each donor supplied approximately 10 milliliters of peripheral blood. This clonotype has just a few counts. Its antigen is as yet unknown. This chain links TRBV7-8 with TRBJ1-6, with no clear D. Material for sequencing was blood. The receptor was isolated from an elderly woman in good health. CDR3 bases: TGTGCCAGCAGCTTTCCTGGGGTTCCGAGCTCCTATAATTCACCCCTCCACTTT. Amino acid sequence: CASSFPGVPSSYNSPLHF.